This passage covers 32 T cell receptor beta chains from one sample sequenced in a study of CD8+ T cells in alopecia areata. Cells from pooled cutaneous lymph nodes were sorted by CD4, CD8alpha, NKG2D, NKG2ACE and other markers. Reverse transcribed after extraction, RNA yielded cDNA as the sequencing template. The table came from immunoSEQ multiplex PCR; TCRdb's copy has only in-frame clones and leaves some out. This sample comprises under 350,000 clones, none seen once only. The sequenced material came from CD4+ T cells sorted from a lymph node. These receptor sequences come from a C3H/HeJ mouse with alopecia areata. MHC haplotype of the mouse line: H2-k.

This clone was seen only a few times. The germline and genes are mouse ones. From the germline J gene comes the end of the CDR3, since the read stops 4 residues before it. The chain uses TRBV5 and TRBJ2-7; the D gene is possibly TRBD1 (5 bases). This CDR3 spans 14 amino acids. Trimming removed 1 base from V and 0 bases from J, with 7 bases in between. Looked up from germline, CDR1 is LGHNA and CDR2 is YNLKQL (reference sequence). The part of the CDR3 DNA that was read is TGTGCCAGCAGCCAAGGGACATTCTCCTAT. This encodes CASSQGTFSY. The CDR3 reads in full as CASSQGTFSYEQYF.

This clone has ten or more counts. The germline and genes are mouse ones. CDR3 loop: CASRNWGTWSAETLYF. The CDR3 bases that were read are TGTGCTAGCAGAAACTGGGGGACTTGGAGTGCAGAA. This chain connects TRBV17 to TRBJ2-3; 8 bases map to TRBD2. The CDR3 end falls 4 residues outside the read, so it is completed with the germline J gene. This CDR3 is 16 amino acids long. CDR1 is MNHDT, CDR2 YYDKIL, per germline. The V segment lost 6 bases and the J segment 0 bases; nucleotides outside the gene matches: 8.

This clone came up a few times. With a much larger clone just one base away, this may be a read error. Mouse gene names and germline throughout. The CDR3 end is not reached by the read, which stops 4 residues before it; the germline J gene fills it in. The V gene is TRBV13-1, the J gene TRBJ2-3; 8 nucleotides align to TRBD1. Germline CDR1 is NSHNY and CDR2 is SYGAGN. Trimming at V came to 5 bases and at J to 2 bases, leaving 1 base not matched to a gene. The length of the CDR3 is 13 residues. The CDR3 DNA, read in part, is TGTGCCAGCAGGGACAGGGTTGCAGAA. Its protein is CASRDRVAE. The whole CDR3 sequence reads CASRDRVAETLYF.

This clone was seen a handful of times. Gene names follow the mouse nomenclature. The read comes to an end 4 residues before the CDR3 does, leaving the germline J gene to fill in the end. The chain is built from TRBV29 and TRBJ1-1; D may be TRBD1 (5 bases). From germline, CDR1 is MSHET and CDR2 SYDVDS. Trimming cost V 2 bases and J 0 bases, with 7 bases left between them. The CDR3 extends over 14 amino acids. This CDR3 reads CASSLMGANTEVFF. The sequenced part of the CDR3 DNA is TGTGCTAGCAGTTTAATGGGGGCAAACACA.

In its sample, this clone was seen a few times. Gene names and germline match the mouse. Read sequence stops 4 residues before the CDR3 end, and the germline J gene provides the missing end. The chain uses TRBV31 and TRBJ1-2, with 12 bases fitting TRBD1. V gave up 2 bases and J gave up 3 bases; unmatched junction bases: 4. The CDR3 extends over 15 amino acids. Germline CDR1 reads GKSSPN; CDR2 reads SITVG. CDR3 DNA, as far as it was read: TGTGCCTGGAGTGGGACAGGGGGCGCAGACTCC. This gives the protein CAWSGTGGADS. The entire CDR3 is CAWSGTGGADSDYTF.

In the case of this clone: The genes and germline here are from mouse. The read is 4 residues too short to cover the CDR3 end, so that end is filled in from the germline J gene. This rearrangement joins TRBV19 to TRBJ2-4; 7 bases are shared with TRBD2. Germline V gene lookup returns CDR1 FNHDT and CDR2 SITEND (reference sequence). The CDR3 length is 13 residues. The CDR3 loop reads CASSTPGGNTLYF. The CDR3 DNA, read in part, is TGTGCCAGCAGTACGCCTGGGGGAAAC.

This clone was found a few times. The germline and genes are mouse ones. The CDR3 extends 4 residues past the end of the read, so its final part is completed from the germline J gene. The sample carries other DNA sequences with the same CDR3. The V and J genes are TRBV1 and TRBJ2-1, with 10 bases aligning to TRBD1. V dropped 4 bases and J dropped 4; count of bases not matched to a gene: 1. CDR1 is NSQYPW and CDR2 is LRSPGD in the germline V gene (reference sequence). The length of the CDR3 is 14 residues. The part of the CDR3 DNA that was read is TGCACCTGCAGTGGGACAGGGGGGTATGCT. Residues: CTCSGTGGYA. The CDR3 as a whole reads CTCSGTGGYAEQFF.

The sample holds a few counts of this clone. The gene names given are mouse names. The read terminates 4 residues ahead of where the CDR3 ends, so the germline J gene completes it. The gene calls are TRBV31 and TRBJ2-5; no firm D call. The germline V and J ends were trimmed by 2 bases and 1 base, with 1 base remaining between them. This CDR3 comprises 11 residues. The V gene's germline CDR1 is GKSSPN and CDR2 SITVG. The DNA read from the CDR3 is TGTGCCTGGAGTGACCAAGAC. It specifies CAWSDQD. In full, the CDR3 reads CAWSDQDTQYF.

For this clone: Gene names follow the mouse nomenclature. The sequenced fragment ends 4 residues before the CDR3 boundary, so the rest is inferred from the germline J gene. This chain connects TRBV14 to TRBJ2-1, with TRBD2 matching 10 bases. The CDR3 runs 15 residues. Germline CDR1 and CDR2: SGHDT and FRDEAV. J was trimmed by 4 bases and V by 2 bases; bases with no gene match: 3. Incomplete CDR3 DNA: TGTGCCAGCAGTTTGTCTGGGGGGGCTTATGCT. This sequence encodes CASSLSGGAYA. The whole CDR3 reads CASSLSGGAYAEQFF.

In the case of this clone: The gene names given are mouse names. The CDR3 extends 4 residues past the end of the read, so its final part is completed from the germline J gene. The gene calls are TRBV1 and TRBJ2-5; D is uncertain. CDR3 length equals 14 residues. Looked up from germline, CDR1 is NSQYPW and CDR2 is LRSPGD (reference sequence). The CDR3 loop reads CTCSAEIKRDTQYF. CDR3 DNA (partial): TGCACCTGCAGTGCAGAAATTAAAAGGGAC.

Worth noting for this clone: The genes are named according to mouse. The missing CDR3 end, 4 residues past where the read stops, is filled in from the germline J gene. This CDR3 is also generated by other DNA sequences in the sample. The chain uses TRBV19 and TRBJ1-1; 8 bases are a match to TRBD1. The CDR3 loop spans 14 amino acids. With V trimmed by 5 bases and J by 3 bases, 6 bases remained unmatched. CDR1 and CDR2 from the germline V gene are FNHDT and SITEND (reference sequence). The covered CDR3 bases are TGTGCCAGCAGAGACAGGGGACGGGACACA. The encoded protein is CASRDRGRDT. The entire CDR3 protein reads CASRDRGRDTEVFF.

This clone was observed a few times. The genes and germline here are from mouse. This chain's CDR3 is CASSQVLGGAEQFF. The sequenced CDR3 bases are TGTGCCAGCAGCCAAGTCTTGGGGGGAGCT. The chain recombines TRBV2 with TRBJ2-1, with 7 bases lining up with TRBD2. The read ends 4 residues before the CDR3 terminus; that terminus is restored from the germline J gene. Looked up from germline, CDR1 is LGHNA and CDR2 is YSYQKL. The CDR3 contains 14 residues.

Comments on this clone: Genes and germline are mouse. The CDR3 end is not reached by the read, which stops 4 residues before it; the germline J gene fills it in. The chain joins TRBV13-1 to TRBJ2-1; TRBD2 matches at 8 bases. This CDR3 has 15 amino acids. Germline V gene lookup returns CDR1 NSHNY and CDR2 SYGAGN. J gave up 3 bases and V 2 bases, and 4 bases lay outside the gene matches. CDR3 amino acids: CASSEELGAYAEQFF. The part of the CDR3 DNA that was read is TGTGCCAGCAGTGAAGAACTGGGGGCCTATGCT.

This clone was counted only a few times. Mouse germline and gene names are used. The missing CDR3 end, 4 residues past where the read stops, is filled in from the germline J gene. Other DNA sequences within the sample encode an identical CDR3. This rearrangement joins TRBV19 to TRBJ2-1; the match to TRBD2 covers 7 bases. This CDR3 has 15 residues. CDR1 and CDR2 from the germline V gene are FNHDT and SITEND (reference sequence). Trimming at V came to 1 base and at J to 1 base, leaving 2 bases not matched to a gene. The CDR3 loop is CASSIWGENYAEQFF. Partial CDR3 DNA: TGTGCCAGCAGTATATGGGGGGAAAACTATGCT.

A word on this clone: The gene names given are mouse names. The read is 4 residues too short to cover the CDR3 end, so that end is filled in from the germline J gene. V gene TRBV5 combines with J gene TRBJ2-1, with D hard to call. Germline V gene data show CDR1 as LGHNA and CDR2 as YNLKQL (reference sequence). The CDR3 runs 11 residues. CDR3 DNA (partial): TGTGCCAGCAGCTCGACAACT. Protein product: CASSSTT. The whole CDR3 region reads CASSSTTEQFF.

Details on this clone: Gene names denote mouse genes. The CDR3 end is not reached by the read, which stops 4 residues before it; the germline J gene fills it in. This rearrangement joins TRBV1 to TRBJ2-1; TRBD2 matches 10 bases. J was trimmed by 0 bases and V by 1 base; bases with no gene match: 3. Germline assignment: CDR1 NSQYPW and CDR2 LRSPGD (reference sequence). The CDR3 consists of 17 residues. CDR3 protein: CTCSAGLGGYNYAEQFF. CDR3 bases read: TGCACCTGCAGTGCAGGACTGGGGGGTTATAACTATGCT.

Worth noting for this clone: These gene names are mouse names. The read stops 4 residues short of the end of the CDR3; the missing end is completed from the germline J gene. This sample also contains other DNA sequences that code for the same CDR3. This chain links TRBV31 with TRBJ2-1, with TRBD2 identical over 12 bases. The CDR3 contains 15 residues. With V trimmed by 1 base and J by 4 bases, 2 bases remained unmatched. CDR1 and CDR2 from the germline V gene are GKSSPN and SITVG. The CDR3: CAWSPGTGGYAEQFF. The sequenced CDR3 bases are TGTGCCTGGAGTCCCGGGACTGGGGGGTATGCT.

This clone was counted a few times. The listed genes are named as in mouse. The CDR3 goes on 4 residues after the read ends, and that part is filled in from the germline J gene. J is TRBJ2-3 and V is TRBV19; TRBD1 might be the D (6 bases). CDR1 FNHDT and CDR2 SITEND come from the germline V gene (reference sequence). This CDR3 contains 13 residues. The V end was cut by 5 bases, the J end by 2 bases, with 9 bases between. The CDR3 loop is CASSPGVAETLYF. The sequenced part of the CDR3 DNA is TGTGCCAGCAGCCCAGGGGTTGCAGAA.

This clone was counted at least ten times. The gene names here belong to mouse. The CDR3 extends 4 residues past the end of the read, so its final part is completed from the germline J gene. V and J are TRBV19 and TRBJ1-1; 11 bases are shared with TRBD1. The length of the CDR3 is 14 residues. V shed 5 bases, J shed 4 bases, and the junction held 4 bases outside the gene matches. Germline assignment: CDR1 FNHDT and CDR2 SITEND (reference sequence). The CDR3 here is CASRPGQGGTEVFF. CDR3 DNA, as far as it was read: TGTGCCAGCAGACCGGGACAGGGGGGCACA.

This clone was found a few times. The gene symbols are mouse symbols. The read terminates 4 residues ahead of where the CDR3 ends, so the germline J gene completes it. The rearrangement links TRBV1 to TRBJ1-1; D may be TRBD1 (6 bases). This CDR3 has 15 residues. V lost 3 bases and J lost 2, with 13 bases in between. Germline values: CDR1 NSQYPW, CDR2 LRSPGD (reference sequence). The sequenced CDR3 bases are TGCACCTGCAGTGCGATACAGGGATCTAACACA. This translates into CTCSAIQGSNT. The whole CDR3 sequence is CTCSAIQGSNTEVFF. Full variable domain (outside the CDR3, taken from reference TRBV1 and TRBJ1-1): VTLLEQNPRWRLVPRGQAVNLRCILKNSQYPWMSWYQQDLQKQLQWLFTLRSPGDKEVKSLPGADYLATRVTDTELRLQVANMSQGRTLYCTCSAIQGSNTEVFFGKGTRLTVV.

A remark on this clone: The gene names here belong to mouse. The sequenced fragment ends 3 residues before the CDR3 boundary, so the rest is inferred from the germline J gene. The rearrangement uses TRBV13-3 and TRBJ1-6, with D perhaps matching TRBD1 (6 bases). TRBJ1-6 is designated an ORF whose function remains uncertain. CDR1 is NNHDY, CDR2 SYVADS, per germline. The CDR3 contains 14 residues. Trimming took 4 bases from V and 4 from J, leaving 9 bases between them. CDR3 amino acids: CASSPRGYNSPLYF. The CDR3 bases that were read are TGTGCCAGCAGTCCCAGGGGTTATAATTCGCCC.

Details on this clone: Mouse gene names and germline throughout. The read ends 4 residues shy of where the CDR3 ends; the end is completed using the germline J gene. The chain couples TRBV19 to TRBJ2-1; the match to TRBD1 covers 7 bases. V was clipped by 9 bases and J by 1 base; unmatched bases: 4. CDR3 length equals 13 residues. Germline lookup yields CDR1 FNHDT and CDR2 SITEND (reference sequence). The covered CDR3 bases are TGTGCCACCGAGGGACAGAACTATGCT. Residues: CATEGQNYA. The complete CDR3 sequence is CATEGQNYAEQFF.

This clone was observed a handful of times. All gene names here are mouse names. Other DNA sequences from this sample encode an identical CDR3 as well. CDR3 bases read: TGTGCCAGCGGTGATCAGGGAGGAAGTGCAGAA. Amino acid sequence: CASGDQGGSAE. The entire CDR3 protein is CASGDQGGSAETLYF. The chain has TRBV13-2 and TRBJ2-3; perhaps TRBD1 as D (5 bases). The sequence runs out 4 residues before the end of the CDR3; the remainder is reconstructed from the germline J gene. Germline V gene sequence: CDR1 NNHNN, CDR2 SYGAGS (reference sequence). The CDR3 is made up of 15 amino acids. Between the trimmed V and J ends, which lost 1 base and 0 bases, there was a span of 9 bases.

This clone has a handful of counts. The listed genes are named as in mouse. The observed sequence ends 4 residues before the CDR3 terminus, with the missing tail filled in from the germline J gene. This chain joins TRBV14 and TRBJ2-4, with 7 positions matching TRBD1. CDR3 length equals 15 residues. Per germline, CDR1 SGHDT and CDR2 FRDEAV. V lost 2 bases to trimming and J lost 0 bases; unmatched junction nucleotides: 3. CDR3 amino acids: CASSFGDRSQNTLYF. CDR3 DNA (partial): TGTGCCAGCAGTTTTGGGGACAGAAGTCAAAAC.

In regard to this clone: Genes and germline come from the mouse. The read terminates 4 residues before the CDR3 end, so the remaining end is supplied by the germline J gene. The chain combines TRBV12-1 with TRBJ1-1, with 7 bases that match TRBD1. CDR3 size: 14 residues. Germline V lookup: CDR1 SGHSN, CDR2 HYEKVE. The J segment lost 1 base and the V segment lost 2 bases, leaving 3 bases of the junction unmatched. This CDR3 reads CASSPGDRNTEVFF. Incomplete CDR3 DNA: TGTGCCAGCTCTCCCGGGGACAGAAACACA.

This clone was counted ten times or more. Mouse gene names and germline throughout. This sample includes further DNA sequences coding for the same CDR3. CDR3 DNA (partial): TGCACCTGCAGTGCACAGGGGCTGGATGCT. Protein product: CTCSAQGLDA. The entire CDR3 is CTCSAQGLDAEQFF. The rearrangement joins TRBV1 to TRBJ2-1; possible D gene TRBD1, 6 bases. The CDR3 end falls 4 residues outside the read, so it is completed with the germline J gene. This CDR3 is 14 amino acids long. The ends were cut back, 2 bases at V and 5 bases at J, with 10 bases in the middle. CDR1 and CDR2 (germline): NSQYPW, LRSPGD (reference sequence).

As regards this clone: Genes and germline are mouse. The read terminates 4 residues before the CDR3 end, so the remaining end is supplied by the germline J gene. The rearrangement links TRBV19 to TRBJ2-1; 10 nucleotides line up with TRBD1. CDR1 and CDR2 (germline): FNHDT, SITEND (reference sequence). The CDR3 spans 16 residues. Unmatched junction bases numbered 5, after V lost 5 bases and J lost 0 bases. The sequenced part of the CDR3 DNA is TGTGCCAGCAGCAGGGGACAGGGGAATAACTATGCT. It yields the protein CASSRGQGNNYA. The whole CDR3 reads CASSRGQGNNYAEQFF.

The sample holds a few counts of this clone. Gene names and germline match the mouse. CDR3 region: CASSLRDRGLDTQYF. The part of the CDR3 DNA that was read is TGTGCCAGCAGTCTCCGGGACAGGGGGCTGGAC. The V call is TRBV13-1, the J call TRBJ2-5; TRBD1 matches at 12 bases. From the germline J gene comes the end of the CDR3, since the read stops 4 residues before it. The germline gives CDR1 NSHNY, CDR2 SYGAGN. CDR3 length equals 15 residues.

This clone turned up a few times. The germline and genes are mouse ones. The CDR3 goes on 4 residues after the read ends, and that part is filled in from the germline J gene. The chain joins TRBV13-3 to TRBJ1-2, with D unclear. The CDR3 contains 12 residues. Germline V gives CDR1 NNHDY, CDR2 SYVADS. CDR3 sequence: CASSPTGVDYTF. The sequenced CDR3 bases are TGTGCCAGCAGCCCCACTGGGGTC.

This clone has a handful of counts. Here the gene names and germline are mouse. The CDR3 end falls 4 residues outside the read, so it is completed with the germline J gene. This CDR3 is also generated by other DNA sequences in the sample. This chain joins TRBV5 and TRBJ1-1, with D perhaps matching TRBD1 (6 bases). Germline V gene sequence: CDR1 LGHNA, CDR2 YNLKQL (reference sequence). The CDR3 contains 11 residues. CDR3 bases read: TGTGCCAGCAGCCAGGACAGA. Amino acid sequence: CASSQDR. The full CDR3 reads CASSQDREVFF.

In regard to this clone: Gene names and germline refer to mouse. The CDR3 goes on 4 residues after the read ends, and that part is filled in from the germline J gene. The genes are TRBV5 and TRBJ2-7, with 7 nucleotides matching TRBD2. Germline assignment: CDR1 LGHNA and CDR2 YNLKQL (reference sequence). This CDR3 has 13 amino acids. V dropped 4 bases and J dropped 2; count of bases not matched to a gene: 2. CDR3 amino acids: CASSPTGPYEQYF. The covered CDR3 bases are TGTGCCAGCAGCCCGACTGGGCCCTAT.

This clone was seen a handful of times. Gene names are the mouse ones. The read halts 4 residues ahead of the CDR3 end, with the missing end drawn from the germline J gene. Other nucleotide sequences in the sample specify the same CDR3. The chain has TRBV13-1 and TRBJ2-2; D may be TRBD1 (6 bases). Germline CDR1 and CDR2: NSHNY and SYGAGN. The V end was cut by 3 bases, the J end by 4 bases, with 10 bases between. The CDR3 extends over 14 amino acids. The DNA read from the CDR3 is TGTGCCAGCAGTGTCAGGGGAGGCACCGGG. This sequence encodes CASSVRGGTG. The complete CDR3 protein is CASSVRGGTGQLYF.